This T cell receptor beta chain was captured by sequencing in a study of regulatory T cells in long-lasting Graves disease. The germline gives CDR1 SGHTA, CDR2 FQGTGA. Between the trimmed V and J ends, which lost 2 bases and 3 bases, there was a span of 7 bases. The length of the CDR3 is 13 residues. Libraries of TCR beta came from iRepertoire HTBI primers plus Arm-PCR of CDR3 regions. One entry per CDR3 protein results from TCRdb running MiXCR on the multiplex PCR reads. The sample holds 350,000 to 450,000 distinct CDR3 sequences, about 15% seen once. This clonotype was seen repeatedly, ten times or more. Its antigen is not identified. Time point defined: newly diagnosed GD, antithyroid drugs for less than 3 months. Scientists built the TCR library using RNA that was extracted from PBMCs. The study's findings and limits: Accuracy was perhaps lowered by the small sample size. Favored usage of TRBV28, TRBJ1-2 and TRBJ2-5 was recorded in persistent disease.

This sample also belongs to another study, concerning T cells in Graves' hyperthyroidism and ophthalmopathy. From that second work: Most expanded thyroid clonotypes above 0.001 recurred in blood.

The rearrangement joins TRBV7-3 to TRBJ1-1; D is unclear. This sequence originates from a middle-aged woman with Graves disease. Sample: peripheral blood mononuclear cells (PBMCs), taken at new diagnosis, from a patient treated with antithyroid drugs. The CDR3 bases are TGTGCCAGCAGCTTACGGGCAGACACTGAAGCTTTCTTT. Its translation: CASSLRADTEAFF. The whole variable domain, remainder taken from reference TRBV7-3 and TRBJ1-1, is GAGVSQTPSNKVTEKGKYVELRCDPISGHTALYWYRQSLGQGPEFLIYFQGTGAADDSGLPNDRFFAVRPEGSVSTLKIQRTERGDSAVYLCASSLRADTEAFFGQGTRLTVV.